The rows below give T cell receptor beta chains drawn from one sample of a study of CXCR3-negative and CXCR3-positive naive CD8 T cells. TCRdb re-called the 5' RACE reads; one entry per CDR3 protein, DNA not given. This specimen shows some 61,000 distinct CDR3 sequences; the ten leading clones hold roughly 4.2%. The sequenced sample consisted of naive CXCR3- CD8+ T cells from blood. These receptors were obtained from a human donor in good health. Some clones in this sample may be carry-over from other donors' samples. The CDR3 runs from the conserved cysteine through the conserved F or W. Clone size is stated in some rows and not others, as once, few, many or a class when expanded.

clone_size	cdr3_length	v_call	j_call	cdr3_aa
NA	13	TRBV27	TRBJ2-5	CASSYGAIETQYF
NA	15	TRBV11-1	TRBJ2-7	CASSLRDSFSYEQYF
NA	13	TRBV6-5	TRBJ1-1	CAIRSGDNLEAFF
NA	15	TRBV6-5	TRBJ2-2	CASSYFGGDTGELFF
NA	12	TRBV7-2	TRBJ1-2	CASSFLDYGYTF
NA	13	TRBV5-1	TRBJ1-2	CASSRDTGGGYTF
NA	13	TRBV12-3/TRBV12-4	TRBJ2-2	CASSFGFTGELFF
NA	12	TRBV7-9	TRBJ2-4	CASSFSGDIQYF
NA	15	TRBV6-5	TRBJ1-1	CASSYSDRMNTEAFF
NA	14	TRBV7-3	TRBJ2-1	CASSGAVSGHEQFF
NA	15	TRBV28	TRBJ2-7	CASTLGGDSSYEQYF
NA	14	TRBV29-1	TRBJ1-1	CSATLQGPNTEAFF
NA	18	TRBV20-1	TRBJ2-5	CSAQKFPGLAGGQETQYF
NA	12	TRBV6-2/TRBV6-3	TRBJ2-7	CASSYVSYEQYF
NA	16	TRBV4-3	TRBJ2-5	CASSQERGHNQETQYF
NA	15	TRBV27	TRBJ2-7	CASSISTSAVYEQYF
NA	16	TRBV6-5	TRBJ2-7	CASSYSQGMISYEQYF
NA	12	TRBV30	TRBJ1-1	CAWGGGRSEAFF
NA	15	TRBV20-1	TRBJ1-5	CSAVRQALQNQPQHF
NA	12	TRBV7-9	TRBJ1-1	CASSPDRVRAFF
NA	13	TRBV29-1	TRBJ2-1	CSVPTSDYNEQFF
NA	11	TRBV29-1	TRBJ2-5	CSVERDWVKYF
NA	16	TRBV6-5	TRBJ1-2	CASSFTGPLPRDGYTF
NA	11	TRBV14	TRBJ2-1	CASSYSGTPFF
NA	15	TRBV25-1	TRBJ1-3	CASSEGGGFGNTIYF
NA	11	TRBV6-5	TRBJ1-4	CASGGDEKLFF
medium-sized	12	TRBV7-2	TRBJ1-1	CASSPAVAEAFF
NA	17	TRBV14	TRBJ2-3	CASSWSSGSLGTDTQYF
NA	11	TRBV12-3/TRBV12-4	TRBJ1-2	CASSRGHDYTF
NA	19	TRBV21-1	TRBJ1-3	CASSKGSPGRLTSGNTIYF
NA	14	TRBV7-2	TRBJ2-1	CASSYPGDYNEQFF
NA	16	TRBV7-6	TRBJ2-3	CASSPGLAGNTDTQYF
NA	15	TRBV3-1	TRBJ2-3	CASSLSGEGTDTQYF
NA	18	TRBV12-3/TRBV12-4	TRBJ2-6	CASRTSRGFGVGANVLTF
NA	18	TRBV6-2/TRBV6-3	TRBJ2-6	CASSELLGFYSGANVLTF
NA	15	TRBV7-8	TRBJ2-7	CASPPGAGPPWEQYF
NA	18	TRBV29-1	TRBJ2-1	CSAEPSGGARLSYNEQFF
NA	15	TRBV6-2/TRBV6-3	TRBJ2-7	CASSLRDRWTYEQYF
NA	13	TRBV4-3	TRBJ2-3	CASSQVRGYTQYF
NA	19	TRBV7-8	TRBJ1-6	CASSLPGQGGSSYNSPLHF
NA	16	TRBV20-1	TRBJ1-4	CSARVDSAGLTEKLFF
NA	16	TRBV20-1	TRBJ1-2	CSADDNRDSLNYGYTF
NA	14	TRBV20-1	TRBJ2-7	CSARNNRATYEQYF
NA	18	TRBV6-5	TRBJ2-7	CASSTLIPGGPSSYEQYF
NA	15	TRBV4-3	TRBJ2-7	CASSQDRALVYEQYF
NA	14	TRBV12-3/TRBV12-4	TRBJ2-5	CASKGYGGQETQYF
NA	15	TRBV20-1	TRBJ1-6	CSAREGGMDGSPLHF